This T cell receptor (beta chain) comes out of a study of PD-L1 blockade in urothelial cancer. Time point of the sample: pretreatment peripheral blood. The V end lost 6 bases, the J end lost 1 base, and 15 bases lay between the germline ends. Germline V gene data show CDR1 as LNHDA and CDR2 as SQIVND (reference sequence). The CDR3 length is 15 residues. Measured with immunoSEQ multiplex PCR; TCRdb has only the in-frame clones, and not every one. The sample comprises 50,000 or so clones, around 75% of which are singletons, and about 4.1% rests with the top ten. The origin of this receptor is a man aged 65 to 85 with urothelial cancer. The material was PBMCs, obtained around atezolizumab (anti-PD-L1) treatment. This chain uses TRBV19 with TRBJ1-1; D may be TRBD1 (6 bases). The CDR3 DNA reads TGTGCCAGTAGCACCGGGACACAAACGAACACTGAAGCTTTCTTT. This translates into CASSTGTQTNTEAFF.